This T cell receptor (beta chain) appears in the sequencing data of a study of T cells after yellow fever vaccination. The sample holds many counts of this clonotype. One entry per CDR3 protein results from TCRdb running MiXCR on the 5' RACE reads. In the table there are under 55,000 distinct CDR3 sequences, less than 8% of which are singletons. Germline V gene lookup returns CDR1 DFQATT and CDR2 SNEGSKA (reference sequence). Germline trimming cut 6 bases from V and 5 bases from J; bases unmatched to any gene: 6. CDR3 size: 13 residues. Sequencing was performed on CD8+ T cells not binding an NS4B(214-222) dextramer, sorted from PBMCs, taken about 49 days after the first yellow fever vaccination. V is TRBV20-1 and J is TRBJ1-5; TRBD1 agrees at 8 bases. The sequence was obtained from a man aged 18 to 30 who received the YFV17D yellow fever vaccine. Here the CDR3 reads CSAPTGDDQPQHF. The CDR3 coding sequence is TGCAGTGCGCCGACAGGGGACGATCAGCCCCAGCATTTT.